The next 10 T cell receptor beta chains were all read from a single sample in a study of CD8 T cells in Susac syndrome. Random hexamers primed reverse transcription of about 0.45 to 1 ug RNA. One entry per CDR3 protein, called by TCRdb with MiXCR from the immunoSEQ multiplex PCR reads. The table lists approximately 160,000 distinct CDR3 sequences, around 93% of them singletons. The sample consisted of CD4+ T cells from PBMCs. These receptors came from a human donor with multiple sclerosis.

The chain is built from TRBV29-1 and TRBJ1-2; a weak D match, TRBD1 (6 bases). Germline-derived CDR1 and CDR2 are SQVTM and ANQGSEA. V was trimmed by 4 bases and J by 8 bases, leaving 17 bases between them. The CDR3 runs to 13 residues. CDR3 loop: CSVGGGGGGGYTF. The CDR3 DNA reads TGCAGCGTTGGGGGTGGGGGGGGCGGAGGCTACACCTTC.

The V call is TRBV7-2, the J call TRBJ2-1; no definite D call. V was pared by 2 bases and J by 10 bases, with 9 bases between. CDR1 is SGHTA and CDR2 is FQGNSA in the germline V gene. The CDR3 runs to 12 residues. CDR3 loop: CASSLSQVEQFF. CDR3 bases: TGTGCCAGCAGCTTAAGCCAAGTAGAGCAGTTCTTC.

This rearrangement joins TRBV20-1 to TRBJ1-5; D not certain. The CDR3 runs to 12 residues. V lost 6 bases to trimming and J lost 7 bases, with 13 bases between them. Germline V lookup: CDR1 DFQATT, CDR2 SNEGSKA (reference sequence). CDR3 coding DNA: TGCAGTGCGGTCCGAAAGGGCCAGCCCCAGCATTTT. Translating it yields CSAVRKGQPQHF.

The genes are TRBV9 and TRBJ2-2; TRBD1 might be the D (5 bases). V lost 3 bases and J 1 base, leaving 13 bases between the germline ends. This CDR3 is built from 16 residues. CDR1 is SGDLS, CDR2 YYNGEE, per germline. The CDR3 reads CASSAWGAKNTGELFF. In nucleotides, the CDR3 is TGTGCCAGCAGCGCATGGGGCGCCAAGAACACCGGGGAGCTGTTTTTT.

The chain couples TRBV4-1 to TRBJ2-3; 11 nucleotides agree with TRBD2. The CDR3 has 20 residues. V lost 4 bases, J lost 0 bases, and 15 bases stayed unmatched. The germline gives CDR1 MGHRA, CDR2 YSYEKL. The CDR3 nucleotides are TGCGCCAGCAGCCCAAGGTCTACTAGCGGGAGAGGGGGTAGCACAGATACGCAGTATTTT. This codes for CASSPRSTSGRGGSTDTQYF.

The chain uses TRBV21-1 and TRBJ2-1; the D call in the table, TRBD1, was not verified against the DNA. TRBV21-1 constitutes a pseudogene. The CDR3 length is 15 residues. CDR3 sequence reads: CASSKGFVEGDEQFF. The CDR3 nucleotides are TGTGCCAGCAGCAAAGGGTTTGTGGAGGGGGATGAGCAGTTCTTC.

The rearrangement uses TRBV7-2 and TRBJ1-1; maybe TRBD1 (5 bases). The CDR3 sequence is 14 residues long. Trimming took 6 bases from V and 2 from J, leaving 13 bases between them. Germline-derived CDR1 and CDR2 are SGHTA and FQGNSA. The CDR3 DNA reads TGTGCCAGCAGTCAGACAGCGGGAAACACTGAAGCTTTCTTT. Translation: CASSQTAGNTEAFF.

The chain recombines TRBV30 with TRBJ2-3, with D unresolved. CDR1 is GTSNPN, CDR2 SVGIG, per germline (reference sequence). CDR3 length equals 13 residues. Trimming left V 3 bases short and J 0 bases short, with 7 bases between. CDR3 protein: CAWREASTDTQYF. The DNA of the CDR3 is TGTGCCTGGAGAGAAGCTAGCACAGATACGCAGTATTTT.

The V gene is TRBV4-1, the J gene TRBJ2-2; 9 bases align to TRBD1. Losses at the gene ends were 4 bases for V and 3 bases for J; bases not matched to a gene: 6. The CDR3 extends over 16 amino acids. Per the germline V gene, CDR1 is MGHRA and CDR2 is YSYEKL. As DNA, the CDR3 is TGCGCCAGCAGCCGAAAGACAGGGGGTGACACCGGGGAGCTGTTTTTT. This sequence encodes CASSRKTGGDTGELFF.

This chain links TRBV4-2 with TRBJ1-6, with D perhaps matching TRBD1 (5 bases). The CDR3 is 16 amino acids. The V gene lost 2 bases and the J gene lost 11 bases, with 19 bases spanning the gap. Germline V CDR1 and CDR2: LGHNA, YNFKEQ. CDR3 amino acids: CASSQFPRGIKAPLHF. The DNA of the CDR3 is TGTGCCAGCAGCCAATTCCCCCGGGGGATCAAGGCACCCCTCCACTTT.